This TCR beta chain was sequenced during a study of blood T cell repertoires in COVID-19. Across the study: In each case, the material was cDNA or gDNA derived from T cells, B-cell-depleted T cells, or PBMCs.

The data were produced by immunoSEQ multiplex PCR, yet TCRdb's version contains in-frame clones alone and is incomplete. The sample has approximately 180,000 clones; around 81% are singletons. The sample was peripheral blood. The TCR originated in a woman at least 80 years old with COVID-19, enrolled during active disease.

As DNA, the CDR3 is TGTGCCAGCTCCTCCGGGACAGGCCCCTACGAGCAGTACTTC. Amino acid sequence: CASSSGTGPYEQYF. The V and J genes are TRBV18 and TRBJ2-7; 8 bases line up with TRBD1. Trimming took 6 bases from V and 2 from J; bases not matched to a gene: 6. CDR1 and CDR2 from the germline V gene are KGHSH and LQKENI. The CDR3 contains 14 residues.